Listed here is a single TCR beta chain. Its antigen is unidentified. These data belong to a study of OX40 agonist ivuxolimab in advanced cancers. Looking at the study overall: Ivuxolimab, an agonist antibody against OX40 (CD134), was given to patients.

Study-wide results and limits: In a subset of nonresponders, normalized T-cell clonal expansion was also low.

Patients who had autoimmune disease history or got systemic immunosuppression were left out. Produced via immunoSEQ multiplex PCR; TCRdb's table is partial and in-frame only. The sample consists of around 83,000 clones, 80% to 90% of them appearing once. Trimming pared 0 bases from V and 0 bases from J, leaving 20 bases between. The CDR3 covers 19 residues. Germline V lookup: CDR1 SGHTA, CDR2 FQGNSA. The sample consisted of CD4+ or CD8+ T cells sorted from blood, taken in a trial of the OX40 agonist ivuxolimab. This clonotype was sampled from an adult with an advanced solid tumor such as melanoma, head and neck, liver or kidney cancer. V and J are TRBV7-2 and TRBJ1-1; no clear D gene. The CDR3 loop is CASSLALVGLVHMNTEAFF. The CDR3 coding sequence is TGTGCCAGCAGCTTAGCATTGGTCGGACTAGTACACATGAACACTGAAGCTTTCTTT.